This T cell receptor (beta chain) is from a study of cytomegalovirus exposure and HLA in healthy donors. The ends lost 4 bases at V and 5 bases at J; junction bases unmatched: 2. This CDR3 is built from 13 residues. CDR1 and CDR2 (germline): WSHSY, SAAADI. Study results and caveats: Across HLA loci, a later analysis found differing TCR association rates, with DRB1 most and HLA-C fewest.

Researchers ran the PCR with 60 Vbeta and 13 Jbeta primers. Only in-frame clones appear in the TCRdb table, and some are missing; sequencing was by immunoSEQ multiplex PCR. The sample shows some 70,000 clones, approximately 78% of them seen only once. Regarding this clone: What it binds is unknown.

The sequenced sample was PBMCs. This clonotype was obtained from a man between 18 and 35 years old in good health and CMV-seropositive. This chain connects TRBV10-2 to TRBJ1-5; the match to TRBD1 covers 7 bases. CDR3 DNA: TGCGCCAGCAGTGGGGGACAGTATCAGCCCCAGCATTTT. Its protein product is CASSGGQYQPQHF.